The 28 T cell receptor beta chains given below trace back to one sample, sequenced in a study of CD8+ T cells in alopecia areata. Treatment: oral pan-JAK inhibitor, 5-10 mg twice daily. Reverse transcribed after extraction, RNA yielded cDNA as the sequencing template. The assay was immunoSEQ multiplex PCR, and TCRdb's table has in-frame clones only and misses some. The sample yields about 220,000 clones, approximately 57% seen once. This material consisted of CD4+ T cells sorted from blood, taken at week 4, from a patient treated with tofacitinib. All receptors come from a human donor with alopecia areata.

The chain joins TRBV20-1 to TRBJ1-1; the D is unclear. Trimming removed 6 bases at V and 7 bases at J, with 12 bases between. The CDR3 is 11 amino acids. Germline CDR1 DFQATT, CDR2 SNEGSKA (reference sequence). CDR3 in DNA: TGCAGTGCCAGATCCGGGGTTGAAGCTTTCTTT. It translates to CSARSGVEAFF.

This chain connects TRBV14 to TRBJ1-1; D remains unclear. CDR3 length: 11 residues. In germline, CDR1 is SGHDN, CDR2 FVKESK. V lost 1 base and J 11 bases, leaving 8 bases between the germline ends. The CDR3 reads CASSQGGNAFF. CDR3 DNA: TGTGCCAGCAGCCAAGGAGGGAACGCTTTCTTT.

The chain recombines TRBV7-2 with TRBJ1-2; a possible D gene is TRBD1 (6 bases). V gave up 1 base and J gave up 0 bases, with 9 bases separating them. Germline CDR1 is SGHTA and CDR2 is FQGNSA. CDR3 length: 15 amino acids. The CDR3 here is CASSLGGPANYGYTF. DNA for the CDR3: TGTGCCAGCAGCTTAGGGGGGCCAGCTAACTATGGCTACACCTTC.

The chain links TRBV29-1 to TRBJ2-3; either TRBD1 or TRBD2 may supply D (5 bases each). Trimming removed 6 bases at V and 2 bases at J, with 15 bases between. This CDR3 is built from 14 residues. Looked up from germline, CDR1 is SQVTM and CDR2 is ANQGSEA. The CDR3 sequence is CSVAQGPATDTQYF. CDR3 nucleotide sequence: TGCAGCGTCGCCCAGGGACCGGCCACAGATACGCAGTATTTT.

J is TRBJ1-1 and V is TRBV7-6; D is uncertain. This CDR3 is 17 amino acids long. Germline assignment: CDR1 SGHVS and CDR2 FNYEAQ. V shed 3 bases and J shed 2 bases, with 19 bases lying between them. DNA for the CDR3: TGTGCCAGCAGCTTTGGAGTCGGCGGCCGGAGAAACACTGAAGCTTTCTTT. Its protein is CASSFGVGGRRNTEAFF. The full variable domain, rest sourced from reference TRBV7-6 and TRBJ1-1, is GAGVSQSPRYKVTKRGQDVALRCDPISGHVSLYWYRQALGQGPEFLTYFNYEAQQDKSGLPNDRFSAERPEGSISTLTIQRTEQRDSAMYRCASSFGVGGRRNTEAFFGQGTRLTVV.

CDR3 region: CASSLAPVLGANVLTF. As DNA, the CDR3 is TGTGCCAGCAGCTTAGCGCCTGTTCTGGGGGCCAACGTCCTGACTTTC. This rearrangement joins TRBV7-6 to TRBJ2-6; D call uncertain. Germline CDR1 is SGHVS and CDR2 is FNYEAQ. The V end lost 0 bases, the J end lost 4 bases, and 10 bases lay between the germline ends. The CDR3 runs 16 residues. Variable domain in full (rest from reference TRBV7-6 and TRBJ2-6): GAGVSQSPRYKVTKRGQDVALRCDPISGHVSLYWYRQALGQGPEFLTYFNYEAQQDKSGLPNDRFSAERPEGSISTLTIQRTEQRDSAMYRCASSLAPVLGANVLTFGAGSRLTVL.

V gene TRBV10-3 combines with J gene TRBJ1-2; D remains ambiguous. Germline assignment: CDR1 ENHRY and CDR2 SYGVKD. The germline V and J ends were trimmed by 11 bases and 8 bases, with 15 bases remaining between them. This CDR3 has 11 amino acids. CDR3 nucleotide sequence: TGTGCCCTGAGTGGGCCGGAGGGCTACACCTTC. It encodes CALSGPEGYTF.

This chain joins TRBV4-3 and TRBJ2-5; TRBD1 or TRBD2 may be the D gene (5 bases each). The CDR3 contains 15 residues. Germline V CDR1 and CDR2: LGHNA, YSLEER. V lost 0 bases, J lost 0 bases, and 8 bases lay in between. This CDR3 is CASSQEGRNQETQYF. CDR3 nucleotides: TGCGCCAGCAGCCAAGAGGGACGGAACCAAGAGACCCAGTACTTC.

The CDR3 loop is CAIRTDNYNSPLHF. DNA for the CDR3: TGTGCCATCAGGACAGACAACTATAATTCACCCCTCCACTTT. The gene calls are TRBV10-3 and TRBJ1-6, with a tentative D call TRBD1 (5 bases). The germline V gene has CDR1 ENHRY and CDR2 SYGVKD. V gave up 6 bases and J gave up 3 bases, with 9 bases separating them. The CDR3 consists of 14 residues.

The V gene is TRBV27, the J gene TRBJ2-7; 8 bases map to TRBD1. The length of the CDR3 is 14 residues. V lost 5 bases and J lost 3; bases outside the gene matches: 6. CDR1 is MNHEY, CDR2 SMNVEV, per germline (reference sequence). The CDR3 region has the DNA TGTGCCAGCAGTCACTGGGACAGGTACTACGAGCAGTACTTC. Protein sequence: CASSHWDRYYEQYF.

CDR3 residues: CAWSRDREDEAFF. The DNA for the CDR3 is TGTGCCTGGAGTAGGGACAGGGAGGATGAAGCTTTCTTT. The chain combines TRBV30 with TRBJ1-1, with 9 bases aligning to TRBD1. Germline loops: CDR1 GTSNPN, CDR2 SVGIG (reference sequence). The length of the CDR3 is 13 residues. The ends lost 2 bases at V and 7 bases at J; junction bases unmatched: 5.

The chain is built from TRBV5-6 and TRBJ2-3; D unresolved. CDR1 and CDR2 from the germline V gene are SGHDT and YYEEEE. V lost 1 base, J lost 4 bases, and 13 bases lay in between. This CDR3 contains 15 residues. This CDR3 reads CASSLIGVEADTQYF. As DNA, the CDR3 is TGTGCCAGCAGCTTGATAGGTGTTGAGGCAGATACGCAGTATTTT. The complete variable domain, with remaining parts taken from reference TRBV5-6 and TRBJ2-3, reads DAGVTQSPTHLIKTRGQQVTLRCSPKSGHDTVSWYQQALGQGPQFIFQYYEEEERQRGNFPDRFSGHQFPNYSSELNVNALLLGDSALYLCASSLIGVEADTQYFGPGTRLTVL.

The chain links TRBV30 to TRBJ2-7; TRBD1 matches 10 bases. J gave up 2 bases and V 2 bases, and 6 bases lay outside the gene matches. Germline CDR1 and CDR2: GTSNPN and SVGIG (reference sequence). The CDR3 runs to 15 residues. Here the CDR3 DNA reads TGTGCCTGGAGTCCCGGGACAGGGGTAACCTACGAGCAGTACTTC. It translates to CAWSPGTGVTYEQYF.

The rearrangement joins TRBV29-1 to TRBJ2-7; 11 bases match TRBD1. The V and J ends lost 7 bases and 2 bases, in that order; junction bases with no gene match: 13. This CDR3 spans 16 amino acids. Germline loops: CDR1 SQVTM, CDR2 ANQGSEA. The CDR3 bases are TGCAGCGCACAAGACTCGCCGGGACAGGGGGCCTACGAGCAGTACTTC. Translation: CSAQDSPGQGAYEQYF.

This clone was found a few times. The rearrangement links TRBV5-1 to TRBJ1-4, with D possibly TRBD1 on 6 matching bases. V dropped 2 bases and J dropped 4 bases, with 9 bases sitting between them. Germline lookup yields CDR1 SGHRS and CDR2 YFSETQ. The CDR3 length is 14 residues. In nucleotides, the CDR3 is TGCGCCAGCAGCTTCCCGGACAGTAATGAAAAACTGTTTTTT. It is translated as CASSFPDSNEKLFF. Drawing the rest from reference TRBV5-1 and TRBJ1-4, the complete variable domain is KAGVTQTPRYLIKTRGQQVTLSCSPISGHRSVSWYQQTPGQGLQFLFEYFSETQRNKGNFPGRFSGRQFSNSRSEMNVSTLELGDSALYLCASSFPDSNEKLFFGSGTQLSVL.

This chain uses TRBV25-1 with TRBJ2-5; D might be TRBD1 (6 bases). CDR3 size: 14 residues. Trimming left V 3 bases short and J 1 base short, with 9 bases between. Per the germline V gene, CDR1 is MGHDK and CDR2 is SYGVNS. The CDR3 spells CASSDSGAQETQYF. The CDR3 nucleotides are TGTGCCAGCAGTGATTCAGGGGCCCAAGAGACCCAGTACTTC.

The chain carries TRBV30 and TRBJ2-5; 10 nucleotides align to TRBD2. V shed 2 bases, J shed 3 bases, and the junction held 3 bases outside the gene matches. The CDR3 totals 14 residues. Germline lookup yields CDR1 GTSNPN and CDR2 SVGIG (reference sequence). This CDR3 is CAWSLTSGKETQYF. DNA of the CDR3: TGTGCCTGGAGTTTAACTAGCGGGAAAGAGACCCAGTACTTC.

The V call is TRBV30, the J call TRBJ1-1; the D gene is possibly TRBD1 (5 bases). The germline gives CDR1 GTSNPN, CDR2 SVGIG (reference sequence). The V end was cut by 4 bases, the J end by 1 base, with 7 bases between. The CDR3 extends over 12 amino acids. CDR3 in DNA: TGTGCCTGGAAACAGGAGAACACTGAAGCTTTCTTT. It is translated as CAWKQENTEAFF.

The chain combines TRBV5-1 with TRBJ1-5; D perhaps matches TRBD1 (5 bases). The V end lost 4 bases, the J end lost 8 bases, and 22 bases lay between the germline ends. The CDR3 has 16 amino acids. CDR1 SGHRS and CDR2 YFSETQ come from the germline V gene. The CDR3 region is CASSPISGSRPEPQHF. DNA of the CDR3: TGCGCCAGCAGCCCAATCTCAGGGTCTCGGCCCGAGCCCCAGCATTTT.

The genes are TRBV5-1 and TRBJ2-7; the D call may be TRBD1 or TRBD2 (5 bases each). The germline CDR1 and CDR2 sequences are SGHRS and YFSETQ. V was trimmed by 4 bases and J by 0 bases, leaving 11 bases between them. The CDR3 totals 14 residues. CDR3 sequence: CASSPTGTSYEQYF. Here the CDR3 DNA reads TGCGCCAGCAGCCCGACCGGGACCTCCTACGAGCAGTACTTC. Full variable domain (outside the CDR3, taken from reference TRBV5-1 and TRBJ2-7): KAGVTQTPRYLIKTRGQQVTLSCSPISGHRSVSWYQQTPGQGLQFLFEYFSETQRNKGNFPGRFSGRQFSNSRSEMNVSTLELGDSALYLCASSPTGTSYEQYFGPGTRLTVT.

The chain has TRBV18 and TRBJ2-7, with 11 bases aligning to TRBD1. This CDR3 has 15 residues. V lost 3 bases, J lost 2 bases, and 3 bases stayed unmatched. The germline gives CDR1 KGHSH, CDR2 LQKENI. The CDR3 sequence is CASSPPGQGAYEQYF. The CDR3 region has the DNA TGTGCCAGCTCACCGCCGGGACAGGGGGCCTACGAGCAGTACTTC.

V usage is TRBV29-1 and J usage is TRBJ1-1, with no clear D. Per the germline V gene, CDR1 is SQVTM and CDR2 is ANQGSEA. The CDR3 spans 12 residues. V lost 8 bases and J 1 base, leaving 11 bases between the germline ends. The CDR3, as DNA: TGCAGCCCCGAGGAAGCGAACACTGAAGCTTTCTTT. Its translation is CSPEEANTEAFF.

The J gene is TRBJ1-3, the V gene TRBV4-3; D gene ambiguous. Germline CDR1 and CDR2: LGHNA and YSLEER. The length of the CDR3 is 17 residues. The V end was cut by 0 bases, the J end by 0 bases, with 12 bases between. The CDR3 bases are TGCGCCAGCAGCCAAGACGTGCAGTCGAGCTCTGGAAACACCATATATTTT. This sequence encodes CASSQDVQSSSGNTIYF.

In nucleotides, the CDR3 is TGCAGCGTTGAAAGGGTCCGTCGGGCTAACTATGGCTACACCTTC. This sequence encodes CSVERVRRANYGYTF. The V gene is TRBV29-1, the J gene TRBJ1-2; D is ambiguous. V lost 2 bases and J lost 0, with 13 bases in between. There are 15 residues in the CDR3. CDR1 SQVTM and CDR2 ANQGSEA come from the germline V gene.

In its sample, this clone was seen a few times. The genes are TRBV15 and TRBJ1-1; 8 bases line up with TRBD1. CDR1 LNHNV and CDR2 YYDKDF come from the germline V gene (reference sequence). This CDR3 region has 15 residues. After removal of 5 bases from V and 0 bases from J, the junction contained 5 bases not matched to a gene. The CDR3 sequence: CATSAGQAMNTEAFF. CDR3 bases: TGTGCCACCAGCGCGGGACAGGCGATGAACACTGAAGCTTTCTTT.

V is TRBV5-1 and J is TRBJ2-6, with a weak D call TRBD2 (5 bases). CDR3 length: 15 residues. V was clipped by 4 bases and J by 0 bases, with 8 bases between them. From germline, CDR1 is SGHRS and CDR2 YFSETQ. DNA for the CDR3: TGCGCCAGCAGCACCGGGGACTCTGGGGCCAACGTCCTGACTTTC. This encodes CASSTGDSGANVLTF. Variable domain in full (rest from reference TRBV5-1 and TRBJ2-6): KAGVTQTPRYLIKTRGQQVTLSCSPISGHRSVSWYQQTPGQGLQFLFEYFSETQRNKGNFPGRFSGRQFSNSRSEMNVSTLELGDSALYLCASSTGDSGANVLTFGAGSRLTVL.

The chain is built from TRBV9 and TRBJ2-7, with 9 bases lining up with TRBD1. V lost 4 bases to trimming and J lost 7 bases; unmatched junction nucleotides: 12. The CDR3 loop spans 15 amino acids. The germline gives CDR1 SGDLS, CDR2 YYNGEE. The CDR3 here is CASSIEGTGSNEQYF. CDR3 nucleotide sequence: TGTGCCAGCAGCATAGAGGGGACAGGGTCGAATGAGCAGTACTTC.

The chain combines TRBV9 with TRBJ2-3; 9 positions match TRBD1. The CDR3 is made up of 16 amino acids. J was trimmed by 4 bases and V by 2 bases; bases with no gene match: 8. Germline V gene lookup returns CDR1 SGDLS and CDR2 YYNGEE. CDR3 sequence: CASSVRDRASADTQYF. The CDR3 coding sequence is TGTGCCAGCAGCGTCCGGGACAGGGCGTCGGCAGATACGCAGTATTTT.